The 4 T cell receptor beta chains given below trace back to one sample, sequenced in a study of T cell repertoires in cytomegalovirus infection. TCRdb fed the reads into MiXCR, producing one record per CDR3 protein. Of tens of thousands of distinct CDR3 sequences in the sample, approximately 3.6% are singletons; the top ten hold roughly 22%. Sequencing used PBMCs. Receptors were obtained from a human donor in good health (CMV status not recorded). Some clones in this sample may be carry-over from other donors' samples.

In this sample, this clonotype turned up many times. This chain joins TRBV10-3 and TRBJ2-3; weak D call: TRBD2 (5 bases). Trimming took 8 bases from V and 6 from J, leaving 21 bases between them. This CDR3 region has 15 residues. Germline V gene lookup returns CDR1 ENHRY and CDR2 SYGVKD. The CDR3 DNA reads as TGTGCCATCGGAGGATCCCGGGTTGGAGCCGATACGCAGTATTTT. Residues: CAIGGSRVGADTQYF.

This clonotype was seen at least ten times. This CDR3 reads CASSLGSGQIEQYF. CDR3 nucleotide sequence: TGTGCCAGCAGCTTGGGGTCAGGCCAGATCGAGCAGTACTTC. V usage is TRBV11-1 and J usage is TRBJ2-7; unclear D gene. The CDR3 extends over 14 amino acids. V lost 3 bases and J 6 bases, leaving 15 bases between the germline ends. Germline lookup yields CDR1 SGHAT and CDR2 FQDESV (reference sequence).

There are many counts of this clonotype. The J gene is TRBJ2-6, the V gene TRBV12-3 or TRBV12-4; the D call may be TRBD1 or TRBD2 (5 bases each). V was shortened by 5 bases and J by 1 base, with 12 bases between the two germline ends. This CDR3 region has 16 residues. As DNA, the CDR3 is TGTGCCAGCAGTCCCTGGGGGATATCTGGGGCCAACGTCCTGACTTTC. As protein: CASSPWGISGANVLTF.

This clonotype showed up many times. V and J are TRBV19 and TRBJ1-1; D unclear. The germline V and J ends were trimmed by 1 base and 0 bases, with 9 bases remaining between them. The germline CDR1 and CDR2 sequences are LNHDA and SQIVND (reference sequence). There are 15 residues in the CDR3. CDR3 protein: CASSIGAGVNTEAFF. DNA for the CDR3: TGTGCCAGTAGTATAGGGGCAGGAGTGAACACTGAAGCTTTCTTT.